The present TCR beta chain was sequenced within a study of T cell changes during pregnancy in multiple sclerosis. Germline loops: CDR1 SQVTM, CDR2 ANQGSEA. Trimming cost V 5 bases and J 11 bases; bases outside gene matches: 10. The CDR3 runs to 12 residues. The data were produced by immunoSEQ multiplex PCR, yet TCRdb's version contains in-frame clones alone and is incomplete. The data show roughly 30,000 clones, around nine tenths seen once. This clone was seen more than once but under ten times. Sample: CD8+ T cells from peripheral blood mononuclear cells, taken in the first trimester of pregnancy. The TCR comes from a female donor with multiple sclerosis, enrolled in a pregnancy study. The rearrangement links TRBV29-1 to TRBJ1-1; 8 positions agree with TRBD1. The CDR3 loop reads CSVPQGAVNAFF. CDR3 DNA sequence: TGCAGCGTTCCCCAGGGGGCGGTCAATGCTTTCTTT.